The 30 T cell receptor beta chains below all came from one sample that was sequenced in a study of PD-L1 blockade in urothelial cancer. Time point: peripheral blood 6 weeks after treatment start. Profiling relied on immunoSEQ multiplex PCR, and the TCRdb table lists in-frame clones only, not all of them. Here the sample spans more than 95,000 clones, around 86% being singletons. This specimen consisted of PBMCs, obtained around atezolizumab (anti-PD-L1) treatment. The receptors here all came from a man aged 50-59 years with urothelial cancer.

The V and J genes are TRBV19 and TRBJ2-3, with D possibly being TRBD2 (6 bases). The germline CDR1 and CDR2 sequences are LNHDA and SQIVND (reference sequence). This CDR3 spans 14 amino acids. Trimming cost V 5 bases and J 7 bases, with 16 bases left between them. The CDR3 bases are TGTGCCAGTAGTGAACCGGGACTGTCTAATACGCAGTATTTT. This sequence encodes CASSEPGLSNTQYF.

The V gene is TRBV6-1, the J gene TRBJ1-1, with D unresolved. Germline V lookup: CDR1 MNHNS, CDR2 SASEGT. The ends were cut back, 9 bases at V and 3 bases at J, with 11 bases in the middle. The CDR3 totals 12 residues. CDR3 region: CASDVGDTEAFF. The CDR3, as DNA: TGTGCCAGTGACGTCGGAGACACTGAAGCTTTCTTT.

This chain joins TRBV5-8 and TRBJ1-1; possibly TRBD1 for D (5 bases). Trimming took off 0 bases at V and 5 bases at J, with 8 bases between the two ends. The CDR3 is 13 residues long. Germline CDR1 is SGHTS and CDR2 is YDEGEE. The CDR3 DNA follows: TGTGCCAGCAGCTTGGAACGGGGGACTGAAGCTTTCTTT. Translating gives CASSLERGTEAFF.

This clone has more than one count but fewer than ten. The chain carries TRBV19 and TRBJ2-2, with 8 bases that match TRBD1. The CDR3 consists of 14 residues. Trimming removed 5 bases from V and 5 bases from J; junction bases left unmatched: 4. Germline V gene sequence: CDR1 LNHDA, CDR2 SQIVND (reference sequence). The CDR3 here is CASSPGDRTGELFF. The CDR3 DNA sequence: TGTGCCAGTAGTCCGGGGGACAGGACCGGGGAGCTGTTTTTT.

The DNA for the CDR3 is TGTGCCAGCAGCTCCACTAGCGGGAGCTCCTACGAGCAGTACTTC. The encoded protein is CASSSTSGSSYEQYF. V is TRBV13 and J is TRBJ2-7; TRBD2 matches at 11 bases. CDR1 and CDR2 (germline): PRHDT, FYEKMQ (reference sequence). The CDR3 spans 15 residues. After removal of 4 bases from V and 0 bases from J, the junction contained 2 bases not matched to a gene. Full variable domain (remainder filled in from reference TRBV13 and TRBJ2-7): AAGVIQSPRHLIKEKRETATLKCYPIPRHDTVYWYQQGPGQDPQFLISFYEKMQSDKGSIPDRFSAQQFSDYHSELNMSSLELGDSALYFCASSSTSGSSYEQYFGPGTRLTVT.

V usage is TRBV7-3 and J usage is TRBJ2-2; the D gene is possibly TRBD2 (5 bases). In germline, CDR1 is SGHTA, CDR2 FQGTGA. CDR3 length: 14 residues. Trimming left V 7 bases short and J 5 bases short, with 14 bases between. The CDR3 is CASTRGPPTGELFF. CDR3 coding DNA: TGTGCCAGCACCCGGGGTCCGCCAACCGGGGAGCTGTTTTTT.

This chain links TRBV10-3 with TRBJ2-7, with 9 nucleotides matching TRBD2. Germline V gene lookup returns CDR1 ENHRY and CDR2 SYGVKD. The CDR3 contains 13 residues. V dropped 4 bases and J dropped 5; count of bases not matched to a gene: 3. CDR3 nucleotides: TGTGCCATCAGTGGAGCGGGAGGAGACGAGCAGTACTTC. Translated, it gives CAISGAGGDEQYF.

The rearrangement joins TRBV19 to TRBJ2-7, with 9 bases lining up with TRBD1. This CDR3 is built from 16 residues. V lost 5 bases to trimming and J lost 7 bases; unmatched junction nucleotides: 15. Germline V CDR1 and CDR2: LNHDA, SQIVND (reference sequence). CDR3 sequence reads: CASSPWRTDRGGEQYF. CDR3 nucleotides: TGTGCCAGTAGTCCCTGGAGAACGGACAGGGGAGGAGAGCAGTACTTC.

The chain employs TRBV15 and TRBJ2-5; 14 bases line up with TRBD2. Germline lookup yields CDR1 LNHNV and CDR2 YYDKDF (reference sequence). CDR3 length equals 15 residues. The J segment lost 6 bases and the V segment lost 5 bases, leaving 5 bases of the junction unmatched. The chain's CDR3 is CATSRGTSGSQTQYF. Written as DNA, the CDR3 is TGTGCCACCAGCCGCGGGACTAGCGGGAGCCAGACCCAGTACTTC.

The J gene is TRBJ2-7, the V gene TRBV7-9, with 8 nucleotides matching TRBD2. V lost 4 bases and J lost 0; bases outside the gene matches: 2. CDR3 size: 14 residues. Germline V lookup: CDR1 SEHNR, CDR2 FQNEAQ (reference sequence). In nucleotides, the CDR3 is TGTGCCAGCAGCTCGGGGGGGAGCTCCTACGAGCAGTACTTC. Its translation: CASSSGGSSYEQYF. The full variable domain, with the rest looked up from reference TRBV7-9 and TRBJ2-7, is DTGVSQNPRHKITKRGQNVTFRCDPISEHNRLYWYRQTLGQGPEFLTYFQNEAQLEKSRLLSDRFSAERPKGSFSTLEIQRTEQGDSAMYLCASSSGGSSYEQYFGPGTRLTVT.

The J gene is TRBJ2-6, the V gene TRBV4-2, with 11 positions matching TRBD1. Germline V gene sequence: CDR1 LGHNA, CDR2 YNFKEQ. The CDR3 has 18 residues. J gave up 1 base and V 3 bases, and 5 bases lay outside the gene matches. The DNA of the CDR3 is TGTGCCAGCAGCCACGGACAGGGGGCTGGGTCTGGGGCCAACGTCCTGACTTTC. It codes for CASSHGQGAGSGANVLTF.

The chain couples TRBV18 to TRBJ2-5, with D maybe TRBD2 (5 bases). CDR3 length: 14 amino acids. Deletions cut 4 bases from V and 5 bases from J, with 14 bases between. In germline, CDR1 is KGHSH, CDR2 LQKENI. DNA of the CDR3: TGTGCCAGCTCACAGGGAGCCGGCGGGGAGACCCAGTACTTC. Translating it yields CASSQGAGGETQYF.

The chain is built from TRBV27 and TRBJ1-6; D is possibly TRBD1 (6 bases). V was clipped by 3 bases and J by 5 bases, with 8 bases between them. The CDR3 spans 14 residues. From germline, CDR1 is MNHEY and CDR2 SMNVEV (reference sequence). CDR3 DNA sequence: TGTGCCAGCAGTTTGGGACAAGATAATTCACCCCTCCACTTT. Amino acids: CASSLGQDNSPLHF.

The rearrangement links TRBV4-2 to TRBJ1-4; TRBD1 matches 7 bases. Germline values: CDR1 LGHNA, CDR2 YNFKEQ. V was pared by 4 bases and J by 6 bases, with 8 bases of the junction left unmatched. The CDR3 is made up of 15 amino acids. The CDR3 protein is CASSPGDRADEKLFF. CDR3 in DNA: TGTGCCAGCAGCCCCGGGGACAGAGCGGATGAAAAACTGTTTTTT.

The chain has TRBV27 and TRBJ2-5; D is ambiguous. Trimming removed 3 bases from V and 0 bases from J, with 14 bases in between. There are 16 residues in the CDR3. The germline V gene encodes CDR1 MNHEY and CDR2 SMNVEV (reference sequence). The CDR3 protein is CASSLSPRSYQETQYF. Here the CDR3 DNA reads TGTGCCAGCAGTTTGTCTCCTAGATCGTACCAAGAGACCCAGTACTTC.

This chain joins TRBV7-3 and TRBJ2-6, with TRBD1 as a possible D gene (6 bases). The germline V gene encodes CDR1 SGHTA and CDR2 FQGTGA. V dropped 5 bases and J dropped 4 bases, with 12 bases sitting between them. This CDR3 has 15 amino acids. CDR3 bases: TGTGCCAGCAGCCCAGGACAGCCCGGGGCCAACGTCCTGACTTTC. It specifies CASSPGQPGANVLTF.

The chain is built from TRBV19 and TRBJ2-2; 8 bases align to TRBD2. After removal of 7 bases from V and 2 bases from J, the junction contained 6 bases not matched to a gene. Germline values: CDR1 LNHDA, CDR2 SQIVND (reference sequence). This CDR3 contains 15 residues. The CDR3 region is CASKAGVLNTGELFF. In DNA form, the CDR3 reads TGTGCCAGTAAAGCGGGAGTGCTTAACACCGGGGAGCTGTTTTTT.

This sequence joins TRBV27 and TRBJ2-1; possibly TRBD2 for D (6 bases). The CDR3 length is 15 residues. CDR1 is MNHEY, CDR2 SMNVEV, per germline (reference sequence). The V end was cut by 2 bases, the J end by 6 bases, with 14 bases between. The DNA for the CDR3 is TGTGCCAGCAGTTTACCGCTAGCGACCCGCAATGAGCAGTTCTTC. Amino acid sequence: CASSLPLATRNEQFF.

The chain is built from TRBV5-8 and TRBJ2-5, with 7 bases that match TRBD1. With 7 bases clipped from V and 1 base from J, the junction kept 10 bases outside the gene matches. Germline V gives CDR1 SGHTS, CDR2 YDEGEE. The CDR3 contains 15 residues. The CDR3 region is CASGNRQGPQETQYF. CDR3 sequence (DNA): TGTGCCAGCGGCAACCGACAGGGACCCCAAGAGACCCAGTACTTC. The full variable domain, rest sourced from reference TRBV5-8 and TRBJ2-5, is EAGVTQSPTHLIKTRGQQATLRCSPISGHTSVYWYQQALGLGLQFLLWYDEGEERNRGNFPPRFSGRQFPNYSSELNVNALELEDSALYLCASGNRQGPQETQYFGPGTRLLVL.

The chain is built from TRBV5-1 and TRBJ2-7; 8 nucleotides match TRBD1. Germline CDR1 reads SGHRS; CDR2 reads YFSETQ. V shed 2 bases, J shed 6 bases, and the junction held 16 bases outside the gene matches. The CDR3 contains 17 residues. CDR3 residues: CASSFRTGRTVIAEQYF. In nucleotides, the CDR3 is TGCGCCAGCAGCTTTCGGACAGGGCGAACGGTCATAGCCGAGCAGTACTTC.

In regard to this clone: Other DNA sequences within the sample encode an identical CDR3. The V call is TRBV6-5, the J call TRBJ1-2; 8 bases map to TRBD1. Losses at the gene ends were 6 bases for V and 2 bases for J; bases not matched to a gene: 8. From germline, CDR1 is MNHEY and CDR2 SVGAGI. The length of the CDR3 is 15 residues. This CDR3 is CASRPTGGVNYGYTF. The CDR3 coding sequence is TGTGCCAGCAGACCTACAGGGGGGGTCAACTATGGCTACACCTTC.

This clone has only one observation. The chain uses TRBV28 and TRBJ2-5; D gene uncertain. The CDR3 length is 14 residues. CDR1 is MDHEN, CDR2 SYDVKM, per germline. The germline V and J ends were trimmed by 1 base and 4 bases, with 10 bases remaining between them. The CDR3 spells CASSLFPLRETQYF. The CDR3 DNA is TGTGCCAGCAGTTTATTCCCCCTTAGAGAGACCCAGTACTTC. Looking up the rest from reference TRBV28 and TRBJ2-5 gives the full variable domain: DVKVTQSSRYLVKRTGEKVFLECVQDMDHENMFWYRQDPGLGLRLIYFSYDVKMKEKGDIPEGYSVSREKKERFSLILESASTNQTSMYLCASSLFPLRETQYFGPGTRLLVL.

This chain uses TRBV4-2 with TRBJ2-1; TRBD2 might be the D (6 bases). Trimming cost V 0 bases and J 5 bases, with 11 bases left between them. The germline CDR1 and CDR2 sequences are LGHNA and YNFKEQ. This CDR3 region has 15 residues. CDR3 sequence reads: CASSQDGRSDNEQFF. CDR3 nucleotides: TGTGCCAGCAGCCAAGACGGGAGAAGCGACAATGAGCAGTTCTTC.

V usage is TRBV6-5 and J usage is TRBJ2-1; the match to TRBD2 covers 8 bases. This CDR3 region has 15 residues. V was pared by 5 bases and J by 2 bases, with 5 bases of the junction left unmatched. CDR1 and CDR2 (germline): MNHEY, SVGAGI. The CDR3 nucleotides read TGTGCCAGCAGTCCAAGCGGGAGTACCTACAATGAGCAGTTCTTC. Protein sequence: CASSPSGSTYNEQFF.

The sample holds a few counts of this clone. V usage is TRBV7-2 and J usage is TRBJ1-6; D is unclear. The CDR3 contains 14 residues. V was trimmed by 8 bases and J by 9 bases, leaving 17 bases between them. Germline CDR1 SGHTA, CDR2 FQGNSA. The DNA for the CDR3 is TGTGCCAGCGGAGGCCCGCCCGGGCTTTCACCCCTCCACTTT. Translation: CASGGPPGLSPLHF.

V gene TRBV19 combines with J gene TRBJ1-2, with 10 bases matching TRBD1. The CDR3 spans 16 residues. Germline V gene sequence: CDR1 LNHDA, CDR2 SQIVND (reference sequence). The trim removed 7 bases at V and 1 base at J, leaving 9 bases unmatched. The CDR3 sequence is CASKGQGTPFNYGYTF. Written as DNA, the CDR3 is TGTGCCAGTAAGGGACAGGGGACTCCATTTAACTATGGCTACACCTTC.

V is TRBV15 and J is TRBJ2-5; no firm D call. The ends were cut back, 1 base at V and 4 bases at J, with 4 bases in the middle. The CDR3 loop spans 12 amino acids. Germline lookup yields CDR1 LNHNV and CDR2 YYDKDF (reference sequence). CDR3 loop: CATSRGRETQYF. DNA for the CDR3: TGTGCCACCAGCAGAGGTAGAGAGACCCAGTACTTC.

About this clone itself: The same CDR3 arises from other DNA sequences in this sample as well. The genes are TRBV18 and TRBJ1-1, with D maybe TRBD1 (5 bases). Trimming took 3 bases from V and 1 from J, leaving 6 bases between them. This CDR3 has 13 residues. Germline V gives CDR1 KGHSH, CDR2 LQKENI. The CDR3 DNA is TGTGCCAGCTCACCCACAGGGAACACTGAAGCTTTCTTT. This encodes CASSPTGNTEAFF.

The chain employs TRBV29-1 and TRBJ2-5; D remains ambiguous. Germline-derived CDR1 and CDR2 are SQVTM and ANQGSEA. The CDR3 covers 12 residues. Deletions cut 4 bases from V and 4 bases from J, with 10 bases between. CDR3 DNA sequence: TGCAGCGTTGTCCCCCTCGGAGAGACCCAGTACTTC. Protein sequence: CSVVPLGETQYF.

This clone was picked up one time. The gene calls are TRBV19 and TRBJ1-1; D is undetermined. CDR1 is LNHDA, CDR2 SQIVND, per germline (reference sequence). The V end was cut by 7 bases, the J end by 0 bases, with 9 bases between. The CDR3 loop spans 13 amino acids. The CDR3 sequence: CASIGAMNTEAFF. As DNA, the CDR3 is TGTGCCAGTATCGGAGCAATGAACACTGAAGCTTTCTTT.